The clone carrying this T cell receptor beta chain was counted a single time. The source of the sample is a study of OX40 agonist ivuxolimab in advanced cancers. This CDR3 is 16 amino acids long. V lost 5 bases, J lost 0 bases, and 5 bases stayed unmatched. Germline-derived CDR1 and CDR2 are LNHDA and SQIVND (reference sequence). Sequenced by immunoSEQ multiplex PCR; TCRdb stores in-frame clones only, minus some. The repertoire includes about 75,000 clones, about 85% of them detected once, and approximately 8% sits in the top ten. This receptor was identified in an adult with an advanced solid tumor such as melanoma, head and neck, liver or kidney cancer. This specimen was CD4+ or CD8+ T cells sorted from blood, taken in a trial of the OX40 agonist ivuxolimab. The chain uses TRBV19 and TRBJ2-7; 12 bases align to TRBD1. CDR3 sequence: CASSPRDRGPSYEQYF. CDR3 nucleotides: TGTGCCAGTAGTCCCAGGGACAGGGGGCCCTCCTACGAGCAGTACTTC.